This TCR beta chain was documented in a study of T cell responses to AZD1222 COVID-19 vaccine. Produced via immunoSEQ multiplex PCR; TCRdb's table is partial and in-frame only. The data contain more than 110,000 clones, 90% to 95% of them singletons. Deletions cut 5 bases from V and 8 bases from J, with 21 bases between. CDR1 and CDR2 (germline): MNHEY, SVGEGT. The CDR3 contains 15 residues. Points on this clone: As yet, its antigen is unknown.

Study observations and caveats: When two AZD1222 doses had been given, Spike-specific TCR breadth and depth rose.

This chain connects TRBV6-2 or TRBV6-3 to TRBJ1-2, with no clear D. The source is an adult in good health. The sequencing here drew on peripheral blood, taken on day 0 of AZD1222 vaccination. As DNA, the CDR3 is TGTGCCAGCAGTATGACGGACGGACCACAAGAGGGCTACACCTTC. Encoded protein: CASSMTDGPQEGYTF.